Listed here are 30 T cell receptor beta chains from one sample, sequenced in a study of T cell responses to AZD1222 COVID-19 vaccine. TCRdb's copy holds only in-frame clones and misses some; the assay was immunoSEQ multiplex PCR. The sample holds approximately 5,800 clones, roughly 86% seen once. The input for sequencing was peripheral blood, taken 28 days after the second AZD1222 dose. All receptors derive from an adult who received the AZD1222 COVID-19 vaccine.

The V and J genes are TRBV7-6 and TRBJ2-2, with 8 bases aligning to TRBD2. The CDR3 is 17 amino acids. Trimming cost V 5 bases and J 6 bases; bases outside gene matches: 14. Germline assignment: CDR1 SGHVS and CDR2 FNYEAQ. The CDR3 coding sequence is TGTGCCAGCAGCCTCGGGACGGCGGGACTAGGTGCCGGGGAGCTGTTTTTT. This encodes CASSLGTAGLGAGELFF. The complete variable domain, with remaining parts taken from reference TRBV7-6 and TRBJ2-2, reads GAGVSQSPRYKVTKRGQDVALRCDPISGHVSLYWYRQALGQGPEFLTYFNYEAQQDKSGLPNDRFSAERPEGSISTLTIQRTEQRDSAMYRCASSLGTAGLGAGELFFGEGSRLTVL.

In its sample, this clone was seen a few times. The chain recombines TRBV19 with TRBJ1-4, with a possible D match to TRBD1 (5 bases). Germline V lookup: CDR1 LNHDA, CDR2 SQIVND (reference sequence). The CDR3 consists of 15 residues. Trimming took off 4 bases at V and 6 bases at J, with 15 bases between the two ends. The CDR3 loop reads CASSTTGQAHEKLFF. Here the CDR3 DNA reads TGTGCCAGTAGTACCACAGGTCAGGCACATGAAAAACTGTTTTTT.

CDR3 protein: CASSFQDRKNYGYTF. CDR3 nucleotide sequence: TGTGCCAGCAGTTTTCAGGACAGGAAAAACTATGGCTACACCTTC. The V and J genes are TRBV28 and TRBJ1-2; 7 bases fit TRBD1. CDR3 length: 15 amino acids. Germline trimming cut 3 bases from V and 2 bases from J; bases unmatched to any gene: 6. In germline, CDR1 is MDHEN, CDR2 SYDVKM.

The chain couples TRBV25-1 to TRBJ1-2; 7 nucleotides match TRBD1. After removal of 7 bases from V and 9 bases from J, the junction contained 14 bases not matched to a gene. The germline V gene has CDR1 MGHDK and CDR2 SYGVNS. CDR3 length: 14 amino acids. The CDR3 DNA reads as TGTGCCAGCACTCTCACAGGGGTCCTCGGAAGCTACACCTTC. It yields the protein CASTLTGVLGSYTF.

This sequence joins TRBV5-1 and TRBJ1-4; D may be TRBD1 (5 bases). The V end was cut by 5 bases, the J end by 3 bases, with 11 bases between. Germline-derived CDR1 and CDR2 are SGHRS and YFSETQ. This CDR3 has 14 residues. The CDR3 sequence: CASSIWGANEKLFF. The CDR3 bases are TGCGCCAGCAGTATCTGGGGGGCTAATGAAAAACTGTTTTTT.

This clone was seen a few times. The chain carries TRBV6-2 or TRBV6-3 and TRBJ2-6; no clear D gene. V was clipped by 2 bases and J by 0 bases, with 5 bases between them. The CDR3 is made up of 15 amino acids. Germline CDR1 and CDR2: MNHEY and SVGEGT. The DNA of the CDR3 is TGTGCCAGCAGTTACAGGGACTCTGGGGCCAACGTCCTGACTTTC. It specifies CASSYRDSGANVLTF.

This chain connects TRBV11-3 to TRBJ2-1, with D possibly TRBD2 on 5 matching bases. V shed 6 bases and J shed 5 bases, with 23 bases lying between them. The CDR3 runs to 17 residues. The V gene's germline CDR1 is SGHNT and CDR2 YENEEA. This chain's CDR3 is CASSLNTGVGWNNEQFF. CDR3 DNA sequence: TGTGCCAGCAGTTTAAATACCGGGGTAGGGTGGAACAATGAGCAGTTCTTC.

This chain links TRBV6-5 with TRBJ1-3, with a possible D match to TRBD1 (5 bases). The germline V and J ends were trimmed by 6 bases and 1 base, with 7 bases remaining between them. Germline CDR1 and CDR2: MNHEY and SVGAGI. The CDR3 runs to 13 residues. The DNA for the CDR3 is TGTGCCAGCAGCCGGGGGTCTGGAAACACCATATATTTT. Translating gives CASSRGSGNTIYF.

The rearrangement links TRBV27 to TRBJ1-5; 9 bases are a match to TRBD1. Germline V gene data show CDR1 as MNHEY and CDR2 as SMNVEV (reference sequence). Trimming cost V 5 bases and J 10 bases; bases outside gene matches: 3. This CDR3 contains 12 residues. CDR3 residues: CASSMTGGPQHF. The CDR3 region has the DNA TGTGCCAGCAGTATGACAGGGGGACCCCAGCATTTT.

The gene calls are TRBV4-2 and TRBJ2-1; D ambiguous. The germline V and J ends were trimmed by 1 base and 3 bases, with 16 bases remaining between them. Per germline, CDR1 LGHNA and CDR2 YNFKEQ. The CDR3 extends over 17 amino acids. Here the CDR3 DNA reads TGTGCCAGCAGCCAAGTTCTCCGGAAGACTGGCTACAATGAGCAGTTCTTC. It is translated as CASSQVLRKTGYNEQFF.

The V gene is TRBV3-1 (or the pseudogene TRBV3-2), the J gene TRBJ2-1, with no clear D. This CDR3 has 13 residues. In germline, CDR1 is LGHDT, CDR2 YNNKEL (reference sequence). The CDR3 bases are TGTGCGGTTTCCCCATCTTCCTACAATGAGCAGTTCTTC. Protein: CAVSPSSYNEQFF.

The chain uses TRBV28 and TRBJ2-2; 11 positions agree with TRBD2. There are 16 residues in the CDR3. Per germline, CDR1 MDHEN and CDR2 SYDVKM. V lost 2 bases to trimming and J lost 3 bases; unmatched junction nucleotides: 2. The CDR3: CASSLGTSGYTGELFF. The CDR3 DNA reads as TGTGCCAGCAGTTTAGGGACTAGCGGTTACACCGGGGAGCTGTTTTTT.

V and J are TRBV11-3 and TRBJ1-2, with D uncertain. Between the trimmed V and J ends, which lost 0 bases and 4 bases, there was a span of 9 bases. Germline lookup yields CDR1 SGHNT and CDR2 YENEEA. The CDR3 length is 14 residues. The CDR3 here is CASSLDPLGYGYTF. CDR3 bases: TGTGCCAGCAGCTTAGATCCGCTCGGCTATGGCTACACCTTC. Full variable domain (missing parts from reference TRBV11-3 and TRBJ1-2): EAGVVQSPRYKIIEKKQPVAFWCNPISGHNTLYWYLQNLGQGPELLIRYENEEAVDDSQLPKDRFSAERLKGVDSTLKIQPAELGDSAVYLCASSLDPLGYGYTFGSGTRLTVV.

The chain couples TRBV28 to TRBJ1-2; D not resolved. The V gene lost 6 bases and the J gene lost 3 bases, with 11 bases spanning the gap. The CDR3 is 13 amino acids. Germline V gene lookup returns CDR1 MDHEN and CDR2 SYDVKM. The DNA for the CDR3 is TGTGCCAGCAGGGAGGTGAGCGACTATGGCTACACCTTC. Its translation is CASREVSDYGYTF.

The V call is TRBV10-3, the J call TRBJ1-2; 8 bases agree with TRBD1. There are 14 residues in the CDR3. Germline values: CDR1 ENHRY, CDR2 SYGVKD. V dropped 4 bases and J dropped 9; count of bases not matched to a gene: 10. The CDR3 DNA reads as TGTGCCATCAGTGCCTCCGGACAGGGAGGCAGCTACACCTTC. Protein: CAISASGQGGSYTF.

The chain links TRBV9 to TRBJ1-3; no clear D. V was pared by 3 bases and J by 4 bases, with 11 bases between. The CDR3 contains 14 residues. CDR1 SGDLS and CDR2 YYNGEE come from the germline V gene. In DNA, the CDR3 is TGTGCCAGCAGCGGAGACCGATGGGGAAACACCATATATTTT. Residues: CASSGDRWGNTIYF.

This clone was observed a single time. The chain has TRBV2 and TRBJ1-2, with D unresolved. In germline, CDR1 is SNHLY, CDR2 FYNNEI. V lost 2 bases and J 5 bases, leaving 9 bases between the germline ends. The CDR3 is 13 amino acids. The CDR3 region is CASSERRDYGYTF. The CDR3 DNA follows: TGTGCCAGCAGTGAAAGAAGGGATTATGGCTACACCTTC.

The rearrangement uses TRBV21-1 and TRBJ1-4; TRBD1 is the table's D call, not checked against the DNA. TRBV21-1 is termed a pseudogene. This CDR3 spans 13 amino acids. CDR3 coding DNA: TGTGCCAGCCGACATAGTCCTAATGAAAAACTGTTTTTT. Protein sequence: CASRHSPNEKLFF.

The CDR3 DNA reads as TGTGCCAGCAGCCCCCTGGGGGGTTATCGCTCCTACAATGAGCAGTTCTTC. It specifies CASSPLGGYRSYNEQFF. The chain employs TRBV9 and TRBJ2-1; tentatively, D is TRBD2 (6 bases). Per germline, CDR1 SGDLS and CDR2 YYNGEE. Trimming left V 4 bases short and J 0 bases short, with 17 bases between. This CDR3 is built from 17 residues.

The rearrangement links TRBV18 to TRBJ1-4; no clear D. V was clipped by 3 bases and J by 0 bases, with 2 bases between them. From germline, CDR1 is KGHSH and CDR2 LQKENI. The length of the CDR3 is 13 residues. Here the CDR3 reads CASSPATNEKLFF. The CDR3 DNA follows: TGTGCCAGCTCACCTGCAACTAATGAAAAACTGTTTTTT.

This chain links TRBV7-9 with TRBJ2-6, with D possibly being TRBD1 (6 bases). CDR3 length: 16 amino acids. Germline CDR1 reads SEHNR; CDR2 reads FQNEAQ (reference sequence). Deletions cut 6 bases from V and 4 bases from J, with 16 bases between. CDR3 coding DNA: TGTGCCAGCAGGGCTGCAGGGGTCGGCGGGGCCAACGTCCTGACTTTC. Encoded protein: CASRAAGVGGANVLTF. The whole variable domain, filled in from reference TRBV7-9 and TRBJ2-6, reads DTGVSQNPRHKITKRGQNVTFRCDPISEHNRLYWYRQTLGQGPEFLTYFQNEAQLEKSRLLSDRFSAERPKGSFSTLEIQRTEQGDSAMYLCASRAAGVGGANVLTFGAGSRLTVL.

The J gene is TRBJ2-5, the V gene TRBV11-2, with a possible D match to TRBD2 (6 bases). Trimming shortened V by 1 base and J by 1 base, and 10 bases separated the two germline ends. Germline CDR1 reads SGHAT; CDR2 reads FQNNGV. The CDR3 has 15 amino acids. CDR3 loop: CASSLVAEGQETQYF. CDR3 nucleotide sequence: TGTGCCAGCAGCTTAGTCGCGGAGGGCCAAGAGACCCAGTACTTC.

The rearrangement links TRBV5-1 to TRBJ2-1; 9 bases agree with TRBD2. The germline CDR1 and CDR2 sequences are SGHRS and YFSETQ. This CDR3 has 17 amino acids. Unmatched junction bases numbered 15, after V lost 6 bases and J lost 5 bases. As DNA, the CDR3 is TGCGCCAGCACCTTAGCGTGGGCGCGGGAGGGCCACAATGAGCAGTTCTTC. It yields the protein CASTLAWAREGHNEQFF.

The chain has TRBV6-2 or TRBV6-3 and TRBJ2-7; possible D gene TRBD2, 6 bases. CDR1 and CDR2 (germline): MNHEY, SVGEGT. V lost 0 bases, J lost 4 bases, and 13 bases lay in between. The CDR3 covers 15 residues. The CDR3 bases are TGTGCCAGCAGTTACTCGACCGGGAGCCCTTACGAGCAGTACTTC. Protein product: CASSYSTGSPYEQYF.

CDR3 sequence (DNA): TGTGCCAGCAGCCCTACGGGCGGGGGTGAAAAACTGTTTTTT. Translating gives CASSPTGGGEKLFF. The rearrangement uses TRBV6-4 and TRBJ1-4; possible D gene TRBD1, 5 bases. The V gene's germline CDR1 is MRHNA and CDR2 SNTAGT. This CDR3 has 14 residues. V gave up 6 bases and J gave up 7 bases, with 15 bases separating them.

This chain joins TRBV14 and TRBJ2-5, with a weak D call TRBD1 (5 bases). This CDR3 region has 13 residues. The V end lost 1 base, the J end lost 4 bases, and 7 bases lay between the germline ends. Germline lookup yields CDR1 SGHDN and CDR2 FVKESK. CDR3 sequence (DNA): TGTGCCAGCAGCCAAGCAGGGTCAGAGACCCAGTACTTC. Amino acids: CASSQAGSETQYF.

V usage is TRBV7-9 and J usage is TRBJ1-1; unclear D gene. CDR1 is SEHNR and CDR2 is FQNEAQ in the germline V gene (reference sequence). The CDR3 length is 14 residues. The V and J ends lost 3 bases and 0 bases respectively, with 8 bases between them. The CDR3: CASSFTKMNTEAFF. CDR3 sequence (DNA): TGTGCCAGCAGCTTCACAAAGATGAACACTGAAGCTTTCTTT.

The V gene is TRBV6-4, the J gene TRBJ2-7; 8 bases are a match to TRBD1. The CDR3 covers 12 residues. V lost 6 bases, J lost 5 bases, and 3 bases stayed unmatched. Germline V gives CDR1 MRHNA, CDR2 SNTAGT. The CDR3 loop is CASRDRVHEQYV. DNA of the CDR3: TGTGCCAGCAGGGACAGGGTCCACGAGCAGTACGTC.

This chain uses TRBV7-8 with TRBJ2-1, with 8 bases matching TRBD2. The CDR3 is 17 residues long. V shed 4 bases, J shed 0 bases, and the junction held 8 bases outside the gene matches. CDR1 and CDR2 from the germline V gene are SGHVS and FQNEAQ. CDR3 sequence reads: CASSSGLDSSSYNEQFF. In DNA, the CDR3 is TGTGCCAGCAGCTCGGGACTAGACTCGAGCTCCTACAATGAGCAGTTCTTC.

This sequence joins TRBV7-6 and TRBJ1-1; the D gene is possibly TRBD1 (5 bases). The CDR3 totals 15 residues. V was pared by 5 bases and J by 5 bases, with 18 bases between. The germline V gene has CDR1 SGHVS and CDR2 FNYEAQ. DNA for the CDR3: TGTGCCAGCAGCCAAAGACAGTCCGCGGGGACTGAAGCTTTCTTT. This sequence encodes CASSQRQSAGTEAFF.